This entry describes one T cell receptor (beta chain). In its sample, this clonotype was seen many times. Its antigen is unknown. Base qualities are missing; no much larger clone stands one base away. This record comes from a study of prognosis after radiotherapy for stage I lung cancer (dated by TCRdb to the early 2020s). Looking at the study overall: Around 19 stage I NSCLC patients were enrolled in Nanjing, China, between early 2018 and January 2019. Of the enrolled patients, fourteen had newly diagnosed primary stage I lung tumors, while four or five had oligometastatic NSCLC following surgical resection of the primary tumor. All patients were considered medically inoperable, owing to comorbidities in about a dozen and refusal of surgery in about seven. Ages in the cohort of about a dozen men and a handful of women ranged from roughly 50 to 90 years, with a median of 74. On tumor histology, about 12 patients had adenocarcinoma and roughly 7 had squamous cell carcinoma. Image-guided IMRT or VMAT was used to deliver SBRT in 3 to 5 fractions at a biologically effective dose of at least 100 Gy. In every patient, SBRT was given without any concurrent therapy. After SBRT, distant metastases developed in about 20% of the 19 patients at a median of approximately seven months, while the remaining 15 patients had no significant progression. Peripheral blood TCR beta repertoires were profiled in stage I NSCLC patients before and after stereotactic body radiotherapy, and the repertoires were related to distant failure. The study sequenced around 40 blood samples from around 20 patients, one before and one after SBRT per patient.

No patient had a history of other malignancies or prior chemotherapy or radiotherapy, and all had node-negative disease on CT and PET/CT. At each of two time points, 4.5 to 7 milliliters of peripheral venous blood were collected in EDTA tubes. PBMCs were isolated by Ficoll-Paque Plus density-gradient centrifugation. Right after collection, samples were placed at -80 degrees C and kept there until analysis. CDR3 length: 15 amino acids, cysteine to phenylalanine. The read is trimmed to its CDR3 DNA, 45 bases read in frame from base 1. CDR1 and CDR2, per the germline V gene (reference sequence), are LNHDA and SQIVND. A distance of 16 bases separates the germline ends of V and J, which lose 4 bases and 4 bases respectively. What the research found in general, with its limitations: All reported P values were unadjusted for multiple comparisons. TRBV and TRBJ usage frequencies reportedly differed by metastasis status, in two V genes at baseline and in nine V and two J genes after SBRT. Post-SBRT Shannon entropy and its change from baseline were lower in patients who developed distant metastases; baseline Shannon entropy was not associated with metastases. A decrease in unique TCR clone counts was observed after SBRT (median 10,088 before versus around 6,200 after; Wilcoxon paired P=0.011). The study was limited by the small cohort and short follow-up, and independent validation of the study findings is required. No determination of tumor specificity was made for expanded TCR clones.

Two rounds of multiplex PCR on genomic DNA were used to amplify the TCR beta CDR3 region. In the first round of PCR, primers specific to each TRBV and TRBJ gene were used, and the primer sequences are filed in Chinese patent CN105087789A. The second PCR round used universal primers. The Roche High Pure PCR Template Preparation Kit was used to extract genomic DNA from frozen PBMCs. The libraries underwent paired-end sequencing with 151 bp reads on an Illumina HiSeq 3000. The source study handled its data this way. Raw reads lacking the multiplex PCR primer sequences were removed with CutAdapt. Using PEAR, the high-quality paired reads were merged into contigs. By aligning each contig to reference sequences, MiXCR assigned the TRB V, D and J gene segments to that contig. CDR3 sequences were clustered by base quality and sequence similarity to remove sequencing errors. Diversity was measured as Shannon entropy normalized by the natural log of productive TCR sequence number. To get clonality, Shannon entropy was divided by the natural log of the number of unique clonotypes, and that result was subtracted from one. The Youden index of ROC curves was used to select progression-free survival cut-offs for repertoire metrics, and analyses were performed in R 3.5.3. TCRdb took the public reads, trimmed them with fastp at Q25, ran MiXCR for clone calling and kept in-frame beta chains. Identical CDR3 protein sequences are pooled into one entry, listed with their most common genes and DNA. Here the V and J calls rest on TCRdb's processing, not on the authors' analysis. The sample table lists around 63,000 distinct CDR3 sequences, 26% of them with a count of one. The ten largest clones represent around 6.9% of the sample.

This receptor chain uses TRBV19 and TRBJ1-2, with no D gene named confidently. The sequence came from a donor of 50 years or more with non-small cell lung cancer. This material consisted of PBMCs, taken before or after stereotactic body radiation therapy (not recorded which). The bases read TGTGCCAGTAGTAGCAGAGCGGGTATCGGCTATGGCTACACCTTC. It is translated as CASSSRAGIGYGYTF.